This TCR beta chain originates from a study of shared clonotypes between healthy human individuals. Study results and caveats: Among the subsets, naive ones generally showed larger estimated richness than memory ones. Shared clonotypes: about 4.6% naive CD4, approximately 3.4% naive CD8, 2.3% memory CD4, 0.35% to 0.5% memory CD8.

An assay was performed, and its level was deep. Each PCR replicate from the sorted subsets contained about 200 ng DNA, which is about 30,000 T cell genomes. Sequenced by immunoSEQ multiplex PCR; TCRdb stores in-frame clones only, minus some. The sample lists millions of clones; more than 90% were seen once. This clone was seen just once. Its antigen is unknown. The germline V gene has CDR1 SQVTM and CDR2 ANQGSEA. V lost 6 bases and J 3 bases, leaving 11 bases between the germline ends. The CDR3 is made up of 13 amino acids. The clonotype comes from a man younger than 30 in good health. V is TRBV29-1 and J is TRBJ2-2; weak D call: TRBD2 (6 bases). Sequenced sample: naive CD4+ T cells sorted from blood. Subset noted: CD45RA+ positively selected. The CDR3 DNA is TGCAGCGTCGAGGAGCGGGACACCGGGGAGCTGTTTTTT. Translating it yields CSVEERDTGELFF.